One and the same sample provided the 20 T cell receptor beta chains below, sequenced in a study of blood T cell repertoires in COVID-19. Sequencing used immunoSEQ multiplex PCR; TCRdb keeps in-frame clones, though not all of them. Of fewer than 15,000 clones listed, about four fifths are singletons. The sequenced material came from peripheral blood. Receptor source: a man aged 50 to 59 with active COVID-19.

This clone is a singleton in its sample. V gene TRBV7-8 combines with J gene TRBJ2-7; the match to TRBD1 covers 7 bases. This CDR3 has 15 amino acids. Losses at the gene ends were 3 bases for V and 1 base for J; bases not matched to a gene: 6. Germline loops: CDR1 SGHVS, CDR2 FQNEAQ. CDR3 sequence: CASSFFGTDSYEQYF. Written as DNA, the CDR3 is TGTGCCAGCAGCTTTTTCGGGACAGATTCCTACGAGCAGTACTTC.

This chain connects TRBV19 to TRBJ2-1; 9 bases are a match to TRBD1. Per the germline V gene, CDR1 is LNHDA and CDR2 is SQIVND (reference sequence). The CDR3 extends over 14 amino acids. V dropped 7 bases and J dropped 4; count of bases not matched to a gene: 5. Here the CDR3 DNA reads TGTGCCAGTAAGACAGGGGGGTTATACAATGAGCAGTTCTTC. Residues: CASKTGGLYNEQFF.

V is TRBV7-2 and J is TRBJ2-1; TRBD2 matches at 7 bases. The V gene's germline CDR1 is SGHTA and CDR2 FQGNSA. J was trimmed by 10 bases and V by 5 bases; bases with no gene match: 11. The CDR3 is 14 residues long. For the CDR3, the DNA is TGTGCCAGCAGCAACGGCTGGCGGGAGCTCGAGCAGTTCTTC. Its protein is CASSNGWRELEQFF.

J is TRBJ2-3 and V is TRBV5-6; D not certain. This CDR3 region has 13 residues. Trimming shortened V by 1 base and J by 1 base, and 4 bases separated the two germline ends. Germline CDR1 SGHDT, CDR2 YYEEEE. The DNA of the CDR3 is TGTGCCAGCAGCTTGACTGGCACAGATACGCAGTATTTT. It encodes CASSLTGTDTQYF.

This sequence joins TRBV5-1 and TRBJ1-1; the D gene is possibly TRBD1 (6 bases). V dropped 2 bases and J dropped 1 base, with 18 bases sitting between them. The CDR3 is made up of 17 amino acids. The germline CDR1 and CDR2 sequences are SGHRS and YFSETQ. Written as DNA, the CDR3 is TGCGCCAGCAGCTTCCAATTTTCGGGACACAAGAACACTGAAGCTTTCTTT. Residues: CASSFQFSGHKNTEAFF.

V gene TRBV5-1 combines with J gene TRBJ2-2; D is uncertain. The V end lost 5 bases, the J end lost 5 bases, and 10 bases lay between the germline ends. Germline V gives CDR1 SGHRS, CDR2 YFSETQ. CDR3 length equals 13 residues. The CDR3 is CASRPASTGELFF. In DNA, the CDR3 is TGCGCCAGCAGGCCAGCTAGTACCGGGGAGCTGTTTTTT.

The chain couples TRBV7-8 to TRBJ2-7; TRBD1 might be the D (6 bases). CDR1 SGHVS and CDR2 FQNEAQ come from the germline V gene. This CDR3 region has 16 residues. V was clipped by 0 bases and J by 6 bases, with 18 bases between them. The CDR3 spells CASSLAGRAGDLEQYF. CDR3 DNA sequence: TGTGCCAGCAGCTTAGCCGGTAGGGCAGGGGACCTCGAGCAGTACTTC.

This clone was observed once. V and J are TRBV25-1 and TRBJ1-2; D gene ambiguous. The V gene lost 11 bases and the J gene lost 0 bases, with 7 bases spanning the gap. The CDR3 sequence is 11 residues long. Germline V gives CDR1 MGHDK, CDR2 SYGVNS. The CDR3 sequence: CASLANYGYTF. In DNA, the CDR3 is TGTGCCTCGCTAGCTAACTATGGCTACACCTTC.

The chain carries TRBV6-5 and TRBJ2-7, with TRBD2 identical over 15 bases. CDR1 and CDR2 (germline): MNHEY, SVGAGI. The junction had 6 bases not matched to a gene; V was cut back by 5 bases and J by 7 bases. The CDR3 is 15 residues long. The CDR3 protein is CASSLGLAGGDEQYF. CDR3 coding DNA: TGTGCCAGCAGTCTGGGACTAGCGGGAGGAGATGAGCAGTACTTC.

This chain links TRBV3-1 (or the pseudogene TRBV3-2) with TRBJ2-5, with a possible D match to TRBD2 (6 bases). Per germline, CDR1 LGHDT and CDR2 YNNKEL (reference sequence). V was cut by 3 bases and J by 3 bases, with 14 bases left in between. This CDR3 comprises 15 residues. The CDR3 sequence is CASSQSRRAKETQYF. The CDR3 bases are TGTGCCAGCAGCCAGTCTCGGAGGGCGAAAGAGACCCAGTACTTC.

In DNA form, the CDR3 reads TGTGCCAGCGCGGGACAGGGGGCGCGGGTTGGGCAGCCCCAGCATTTT. Residues: CASAGQGARVGQPQHF. The chain employs TRBV2 and TRBJ1-5; TRBD1 aligns across 12 bases. V gave up 8 bases and J gave up 7 bases; unmatched junction bases: 12. CDR3 length: 16 residues. Germline V gives CDR1 SNHLY, CDR2 FYNNEI. Together with reference TRBV2 and TRBJ1-5, the CDR3 gives the full variable domain: EPEVTQTPSHQVTQMGQEVILRCVPISNHLYFYWYRQILGQKVEFLVSFYNNEISEKSEIFDDQFSVERPDGSNFTLKIRSTKLEDSAMYFCASAGQGARVGQPQHFGDGTRLSIL.

The chain combines TRBV27 with TRBJ2-7; 7 bases line up with TRBD1. J lost 5 bases, V lost 5 bases, and 9 bases had no gene match. The CDR3 spans 14 residues. Germline CDR1 MNHEY, CDR2 SMNVEV (reference sequence). In nucleotides, the CDR3 is TGTGCCAGCAGTCTCTTGGGACAGCTCCACGAGCAGTACTTC. It yields the protein CASSLLGQLHEQYF.

The CDR3, as DNA: TGTGCCACCAGCAACTACGGACTAGCGGGAGATACGCAGTATTTT. It translates to CATSNYGLAGDTQYF. This chain uses TRBV15 with TRBJ2-3, with 11 bases lining up with TRBD2. Losses at the gene ends were 4 bases for V and 5 bases for J; bases not matched to a gene: 5. Germline CDR1 reads LNHNV; CDR2 reads YYDKDF (reference sequence). The CDR3 loop spans 15 amino acids. Supplemented by reference TRBV15 and TRBJ2-3, the full variable domain reads DAMVIQNPRYQVTQFGKPVTLSCSQTLNHNVMYWYQQKSSQAPKLLFHYYDKDFNNEADTPDNFQSRRPNTSFCFLDIRSPGLGDTAMYLCATSNYGLAGDTQYFGPGTRLTVL.

The rearrangement uses TRBV29-1 and TRBJ1-3; D ambiguous. V lost 4 bases, J lost 0 bases, and 13 bases lay in between. CDR1 is SQVTM and CDR2 is ANQGSEA in the germline V gene. The CDR3 spans 15 residues. The CDR3 loop is CSVVPADTSGNTIYF. The CDR3 DNA reads TGCAGCGTTGTCCCTGCTGACACCTCTGGAAACACCATATATTTT. Drawing the rest from reference TRBV29-1 and TRBJ1-3, the complete variable domain is SAVISQKPSRDICQRGTSLTIQCQVDSQVTMMFWYRQQPGQSLTLIATANQGSEATYESGFVIDKFPISRPNLTFSTLTVSNMSPEDSSIYLCSVVPADTSGNTIYFGEGSWLTVV.

This clone was recorded only once. The chain joins TRBV29-1 to TRBJ2-7; a possible D gene is TRBD2 (5 bases). Trimming left V 1 base short and J 3 bases short, with 13 bases between. CDR1 and CDR2 from the germline V gene are SQVTM and ANQGSEA. The CDR3 sequence is 14 residues long. CDR3 bases: TGCAGCGTTGAAGGCGGTGCTAGCAGCTACGAGCAGTACTTC. Its translation is CSVEGGASSYEQYF.

This chain uses TRBV19 with TRBJ2-3; no clear D. CDR1 and CDR2 from the germline V gene are LNHDA and SQIVND (reference sequence). This CDR3 has 15 residues. The V gene lost 1 base and the J gene lost 0 bases, with 8 bases spanning the gap. CDR3 loop: CASSIVAASTDTQYF. CDR3 coding DNA: TGTGCCAGTAGTATAGTGGCGGCTAGCACAGATACGCAGTATTTT.

The gene calls are TRBV15 and TRBJ1-5, with D uncertain. This CDR3 comprises 15 residues. V lost 1 base and J lost 2, with 9 bases in between. The germline V gene encodes CDR1 LNHNV and CDR2 YYDKDF (reference sequence). CDR3 in amino acids: CATSRVQEGNQPQHF. The CDR3, as DNA: TGTGCCACCAGCAGAGTTCAGGAGGGCAATCAGCCCCAGCATTTT. Complete variable domain (other parts from reference TRBV15 and TRBJ1-5): DAMVIQNPRYQVTQFGKPVTLSCSQTLNHNVMYWYQQKSSQAPKLLFHYYDKDFNNEADTPDNFQSRRPNTSFCFLDIRSPGLGDTAMYLCATSRVQEGNQPQHFGDGTRLSIL.

The rearrangement uses TRBV11-1 and TRBJ2-7; 8 bases line up with TRBD1. This CDR3 is 14 amino acids long. Looked up from germline, CDR1 is SGHAT and CDR2 is FQDESV (reference sequence). V dropped 2 bases and J dropped 3; count of bases not matched to a gene: 3. The CDR3 reads CASSLFTGGYEQYF. Written as DNA, the CDR3 is TGTGCCAGCAGCTTATTTACAGGGGGCTACGAGCAGTACTTC.

The chain uses TRBV13 and TRBJ2-7, with 10 bases identical to TRBD2. Unmatched junction bases numbered 10, after V lost 5 bases and J lost 0 bases. From germline, CDR1 is PRHDT and CDR2 FYEKMQ (reference sequence). The CDR3 runs to 17 residues. The CDR3 DNA sequence: TGTGCCAGCAGCACATCGACTAGCGGGTCCTACTCCTACGAGCAGTACTTC. This encodes CASSTSTSGSYSYEQYF.

The V gene is TRBV7-8, the J gene TRBJ2-1, with TRBD2 matching over 8 bases. Germline values: CDR1 SGHVS, CDR2 FQNEAQ. This CDR3 has 15 amino acids. The ends lost 5 bases at V and 0 bases at J; junction bases unmatched: 3. The CDR3 reads CASSTGTSSYNEQFF. In DNA, the CDR3 is TGTGCCAGCAGCACCGGGACTAGCTCCTACAATGAGCAGTTCTTC.